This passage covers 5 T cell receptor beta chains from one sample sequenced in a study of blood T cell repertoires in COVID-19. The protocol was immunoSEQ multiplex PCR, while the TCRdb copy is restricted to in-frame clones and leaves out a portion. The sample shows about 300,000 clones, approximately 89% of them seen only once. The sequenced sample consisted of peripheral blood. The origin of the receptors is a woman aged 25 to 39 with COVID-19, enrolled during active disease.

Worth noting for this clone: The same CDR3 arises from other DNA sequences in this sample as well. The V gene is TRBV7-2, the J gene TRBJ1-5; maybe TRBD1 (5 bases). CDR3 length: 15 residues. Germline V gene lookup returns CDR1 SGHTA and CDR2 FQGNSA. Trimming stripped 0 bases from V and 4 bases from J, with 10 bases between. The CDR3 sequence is CASSLAAGGNQPQHF. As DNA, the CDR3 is TGTGCCAGCAGCTTAGCAGCCGGGGGAAATCAGCCCCAGCATTTT.

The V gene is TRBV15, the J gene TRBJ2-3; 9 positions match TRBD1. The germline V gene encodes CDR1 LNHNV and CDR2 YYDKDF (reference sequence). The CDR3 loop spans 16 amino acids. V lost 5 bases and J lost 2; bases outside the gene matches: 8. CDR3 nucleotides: TGTGCCACCAGCGTAGGAGGGACAGGGACCACAGATACGCAGTATTTT. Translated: CATSVGGTGTTDTQYF.

This CDR3 reads CACQGRQGRNYGYTF. Here the CDR3 DNA reads TGTGCCTGCCAGGGAAGACAGGGGCGCAACTATGGCTACACCTTC. The chain carries TRBV19 and TRBJ1-2; 8 bases fit TRBD1. The junction had 13 bases not matched to a gene; V was cut back by 11 bases and J by 2 bases. In germline, CDR1 is LNHDA, CDR2 SQIVND (reference sequence). The length of the CDR3 is 15 residues. Full variable domain (rest looked up from reference TRBV19 and TRBJ1-2): DGGITQSPKYLFRKEGQNVTLSCEQNLNHDAMYWYRQDPGQGLRLIYYSQIVNDFQKGDIAEGYSVSREKKESFPLTVTSAQKNPTAFYLCACQGRQGRNYGYTFGSGTRLTVV.

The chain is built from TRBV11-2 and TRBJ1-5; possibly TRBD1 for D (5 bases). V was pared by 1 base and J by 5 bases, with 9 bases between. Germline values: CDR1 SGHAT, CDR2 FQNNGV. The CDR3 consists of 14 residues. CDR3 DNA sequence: TGTGCCAGCAGCTTAGTCGGGGGATATCAGCCCCAGCATTTT. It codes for CASSLVGGYQPQHF. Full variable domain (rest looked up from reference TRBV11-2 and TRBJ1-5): EAGVAQSPRYKIIEKRQSVAFWCNPISGHATLYWYQQILGQGPKLLIQFQNNGVVDDSQLPKDRFSAERLKGVDSTLKIQPAKLEDSAVYLCASSLVGGYQPQHFGDGTRLSIL.

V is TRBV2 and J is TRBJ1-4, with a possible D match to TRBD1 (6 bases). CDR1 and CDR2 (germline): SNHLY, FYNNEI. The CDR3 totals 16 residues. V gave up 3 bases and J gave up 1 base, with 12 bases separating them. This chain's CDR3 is CASSDMQGRTNEKLFF. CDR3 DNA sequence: TGTGCCAGCAGTGATATGCAGGGGAGAACTAATGAAAAACTGTTTTTT. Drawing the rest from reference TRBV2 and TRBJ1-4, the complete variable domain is EPEVTQTPSHQVTQMGQEVILRCVPISNHLYFYWYRQILGQKVEFLVSFYNNEISEKSEIFDDQFSVERPDGSNFTLKIRSTKLEDSAMYFCASSDMQGRTNEKLFFGSGTQLSVL.